Each of the 18 T cell receptor beta chains below was sequenced from the same sample in a study of metastatic and nonmetastatic thyroid tumors. TCRdb re-called the PCR reads through MiXCR. This table holds tens of thousands of clones, around 24% found once. Prior to thyroid surgery, none of the patients had received any treatment. Sequenced: blood. The source is a female donor with papillary thyroid cancer or a benign thyroid nodule (not recorded which). Some clones in this sample may be carry-over from other donors' samples.

This clone was observed many times. The gene calls are TRBV7-9 and TRBJ2-3, with unresolved D. Germline CDR1 SEHNR, CDR2 FQNEAQ (reference sequence). The V gene lost 4 bases and the J gene lost 5 bases, with 7 bases spanning the gap. The CDR3 has 12 amino acids. The CDR3 DNA follows: TGTGCCAGCAGCTCCCAGCTAGATACGCAGTATTTT. Translating gives CASSSQLDTQYF. Drawing the rest from reference TRBV7-9 and TRBJ2-3, the complete variable domain is DTGVSQNPRHKITKRGQNVTFRCDPISEHNRLYWYRQTLGQGPEFLTYFQNEAQLEKSRLLSDRFSAERPKGSFSTLEIQRTEQGDSAMYLCASSSQLDTQYFGPGTRLTVL.

This chain uses TRBV6-1 with TRBJ2-3; 9 bases fit TRBD2. Unmatched junction bases numbered 6, after V lost 5 bases and J lost 0 bases. CDR3 size: 16 residues. Germline-derived CDR1 and CDR2 are MNHNS and SASEGT. For the CDR3, the DNA is TGTGCCAGCAGTAAAACTAGCGGGCATAGCACAGATACGCAGTATTTT. Protein: CASSKTSGHSTDTQYF.

This clone has just a few counts. This could be a read error, since a much larger clone is one nucleotide away. The genes are TRBV7-9 and TRBJ2-5, with D unresolved. V was cut by 0 bases and J by 5 bases, with 10 bases left in between. Germline V lookup: CDR1 SEHNR, CDR2 FQNEAQ (reference sequence). The CDR3 totals 14 residues. The CDR3 DNA reads TGTGCCAGCAGCTTAGCCGGGTCGAAGGAGACCCAGTACTTC. Its translation: CASSLAGSKETQYF.

This clone has more than one count but fewer than ten. The chain has TRBV20-1 and TRBJ2-7, with TRBD2 matching over 7 bases. The germline V gene encodes CDR1 DFQATT and CDR2 SNEGSKA (reference sequence). With V trimmed by 7 bases and J by 3 bases, 3 bases remained unmatched. CDR3 length: 11 residues. The CDR3 coding sequence is TGCAGTGGGGCTAGCGGCTACGAGCAGTACTTC. It yields the protein CSGASGYEQYF.

This clone turned up a few times. The V call is TRBV28, the J call TRBJ2-2; no definite D call. The germline V gene encodes CDR1 MDHEN and CDR2 SYDVKM. CDR3 length: 15 amino acids. V was trimmed by 1 base and J by 3 bases, leaving 9 bases between them. The CDR3 coding sequence is TGTGCCAGCAGTTTATCCATGGGGTACACCGGGGAGCTGTTTTTT. Translating it yields CASSLSMGYTGELFF.

This clone was counted a few times. The V and J genes are TRBV2 and TRBJ2-3; no clear D. The germline V gene has CDR1 SNHLY and CDR2 FYNNEI. V lost 7 bases, J lost 4 bases, and 15 bases lay in between. The CDR3 totals 14 residues. This chain's CDR3 is CASMPGLIADTQYF. The CDR3, as DNA: TGTGCCAGCATGCCGGGCCTTATTGCAGATACGCAGTATTTT.

This clone was seen a few times. Germline and junction disagree at one end, which may indicate a read error. This chain uses TRBV12-3 or TRBV12-4 with TRBJ1-2, with D perhaps matching TRBD1 (6 bases). The CDR3 consists of 15 residues. The chain's CDR3 is CANSLGGAPNYGYTF. DNA for the CDR3: TGTGCCAACAGTTTAGGGGGGGCACCTAACTATGGATACACCTTC.

J is TRBJ1-1 and V is TRBV20-1; the D is unclear. The ends were cut back, 2 bases at V and 3 bases at J, with 7 bases in the middle. Germline V CDR1 and CDR2: DFQATT, SNEGSKA (reference sequence). This CDR3 contains 12 residues. In DNA, the CDR3 is TGCAGTGCTAGACCTAGAGACACTGAAGCTTTCTTT. Residues: CSARPRDTEAFF.

About this clone itself: Just one base apart from a much larger clone, this may be a read error. The chain joins TRBV3-1 to TRBJ2-5; the match to TRBD1 covers 9 bases. The CDR3 is made up of 15 amino acids. Germline V gene sequence: CDR1 LGHDT, CDR2 YNNKEL (reference sequence). In DNA form, the CDR3 reads TGTGCCAGCATCCAAGAGGGACAGGGACGAGAGACCCAGTACTTC. Translating it yields CASIQEGQGRETQYF.

This clone came up a few times. The V and J genes are TRBV6-2 or TRBV6-3 and TRBJ1-1; D not resolved. Germline CDR1 is MNHEY and CDR2 is SVGEGT. The CDR3 contains 13 residues. Trimming removed 6 bases from V and 6 bases from J, with 14 bases in between. CDR3 in DNA: TGTGCCAGCAGAGGACGGGTTTATCCTGAAGCTTTCTTT. Protein product: CASRGRVYPEAFF.

This clone was counted only a few times. V and J are TRBV28 and TRBJ1-1; maybe TRBD1 (6 bases). The CDR3 has 16 residues. The V and J ends lost 10 bases and 6 bases respectively, with 27 bases between them. Germline V gives CDR1 MDHEN, CDR2 SYDVKM. The CDR3 DNA sequence: TGTGCCACCACAGGTCCCGCACAGGGAAGGGGTCCTGAAGCTTTCTTT. Translation gives CATTGPAQGRGPEAFF.

This clone ranks as medium-sized (0.01 to 0.1%). This chain links TRBV19 with TRBJ1-6, with TRBD1 identical over 8 bases. V dropped 8 bases and J dropped 7; count of bases not matched to a gene: 4. The CDR3 loop spans 13 amino acids. In germline, CDR1 is LNHDA, CDR2 SQIVND (reference sequence). CDR3 in amino acids: CASATGENSPLHF. Written as DNA, the CDR3 is TGTGCCAGTGCGACAGGGGAAAATTCACCCCTCCACTTT. Variable domain in full (rest from reference TRBV19 and TRBJ1-6): DGGITQSPKYLFRKEGQNVTLSCEQNLNHDAMYWYRQDPGQGLRLIYYSQIVNDFQKGDIAEGYSVSREKKESFPLTVTSAQKNPTAFYLCASATGENSPLHFGNGTRLTVT.

V is TRBV5-1 and J is TRBJ2-1; 7 bases are a match to TRBD2. Germline V gives CDR1 SGHRS, CDR2 YFSETQ. This CDR3 has 17 residues. V trimming: 0 bases; J trimming: 6 bases; junction bases outside the gene matches: 12. The CDR3 loop is CASSLALSGLQSNEQFF. The DNA of the CDR3 is TGCGCCAGCAGCTTGGCTCTTAGCGGGCTGCAGAGCAATGAGCAGTTCTTC.

The CDR3 here is CASILRGSNQPQHF. The CDR3 bases are TGTGCCAGCATCCTCCGTGGGAGCAATCAGCCCCAGCATTTT. The J gene is TRBJ1-5, the V gene TRBV7-9; D uncertain. Germline V gene data show CDR1 as SEHNR and CDR2 as FQNEAQ (reference sequence). V was shortened by 7 bases and J by 1 base, with 11 bases between the two germline ends. The CDR3 sequence is 14 residues long.

Sample share makes this clone medium-sized. This chain links TRBV12-3 or TRBV12-4 with TRBJ2-7; D is undetermined. V lost 6 bases and J 0 bases, leaving 9 bases between the germline ends. The CDR3 extends over 13 amino acids. The CDR3 nucleotides read TGTGCCAGCAGCTCGGACGGCTCCTACGAGCAGTACGTC. Protein sequence: CASSSDGSYEQYV.

In regard to this clone: At one of its ends the junction is not consistent with the germline gene, which may arise from a read error. This CDR3 reads CASSLEARYRYGYNF. The CDR3 coding sequence is TGTGCCAGCAGTCTAGAAGCACGATACAGATATGGCTACAACTTC. The chain is built from TRBV6-1 and TRBJ1-2, with D uncertain. This CDR3 contains 15 residues. Germline CDR1 is MNHNS and CDR2 is SASEGT.

At least ten counts were recorded for this clone. This chain connects TRBV9 to TRBJ2-5; the match to TRBD2 covers 9 bases. The junction had 6 bases not matched to a gene; V was cut back by 0 bases and J by 3 bases. Looked up from germline, CDR1 is SGDLS and CDR2 is YYNGEE. This CDR3 has 16 residues. The CDR3 nucleotides are TGTGCCAGCAGCGTAGGTTCTAGCGGGAATAAAGAGACCCAGTACTTC. Translated, it gives CASSVGSSGNKETQYF.

The sample holds a few counts of this clone. The CDR3 bases are TGTGCCAGCAGACAGTCTAGCGGGAGCTCCTACGAGCAGTACTTC. This translates into CASRQSSGSSYEQYF. V is TRBV6-1 and J is TRBJ2-7; the match to TRBD2 covers 10 bases. Germline assignment: CDR1 MNHNS and CDR2 SASEGT. The ends lost 6 bases at V and 0 bases at J; junction bases unmatched: 5. The CDR3 has 15 residues.